The clone carrying this T cell receptor (beta chain) was counted at least ten times. Its specificity is not known. RNA transcripts served as template for amplifying TCR beta CDR3 sequences. The first round was an RT-PCR with HTBI primers, and the second round was a multiplex PCR. TCRdb re-called the multiplex PCR reads through MiXCR, storing one row per CDR3 protein. The sample contains 900,000 to 1,200,000 distinct CDR3 sequences, about two fifths of which appear only once. The V and J ends lost 3 bases and 7 bases respectively, with 6 bases between them. CDR3 length equals 12 residues. CDR1 and CDR2 from the germline V gene are SGHVS and FQNEAQ. Hyperthyroidism patients had new diagnoses, durations under 2 months, and ages of 18 to 65. Enrollment excluded any patients with other autoimmune diseases, uncontrolled infections, pregnancy or lactation. This entry comes from a study of Graves' ophthalmopathy and Graves' hyperthyroidism. The overall study: Researchers classed hyperthyroidism as stable given no ophthalmopathy within 18 months of follow-up. Broader study findings: Classification of ophthalmopathy versus stable hyperthyroidism by a 13-signature model yielded around 90% sensitivity and about 83% specificity.

Sequences were obtained from peripheral blood or thyroid tissue (not recorded which). This chain links TRBV7-8 with TRBJ2-2; D gene uncertain. The sequence was obtained from an adult man with Graves' hyperthyroidism. In DNA, the CDR3 is TGTGCCAGCAGCTTCCGAGGCGGGGAGCTGTTTTTT. It is translated as CASSFRGGELFF.